This entry features one TCR beta chain sequence. The source of the sample is a study of T cell repertoires in cytomegalovirus infection. This CDR3 is 13 amino acids long. CDR1 is GTSNPN, CDR2 SVGIG, per germline (reference sequence). V trimming: 2 bases; J trimming: 4 bases; junction bases outside the gene matches: 2. TCRdb ran MiXCR on the reads and lists one entry per CDR3 protein. The sample has around 450,000 distinct CDR3 sequences; 10% to 12% are singletons. This receptor was obtained from a human donor in good health (CMV status not recorded). Some clones in this sample may be carry-over from other donors' samples. The V call is TRBV30, the J call TRBJ2-1; 7 nucleotides align to TRBD1. The sample comprised PBMCs. The CDR3 spells CAWSTTGYNEQFF. The CDR3 DNA is TGTGCCTGGAGTACGACAGGGTACAATGAGCAGTTCTTC.